This T cell receptor beta chain was identified during a study of vaccination effects on CD4 cells after COVID-19. Overall study results and limits: Healthy vaccinees' vaccine-induced clones included only 1 of 255 cross-reacting with common cold coronaviruses.

The CDR3 loop spans 14 amino acids. Germline V gives CDR1 SGHTA, CDR2 FQGTGA. V was pared by 3 bases and J by 4 bases, with 9 bases between. Viral peptide pools were used in the ViraFEST assay to expand antigen-specific CD4+ T cells, and sequencing came afterward. Investigators separated out CD4+ T cells once around 9 days of culture had passed. Two doses of either BNT162b2 or mRNA-1273 were given to each participant. None of these healthy vaccinees had been infected with SARS-CoV-2 before vaccination. Cultivation was performed at 1.5 million to 2.5 million PBMC per well with roughly 9.2 IU/ml IL-2 and about 10 ug/ml peptides added. In the cultures, half the medium was exchanged for IL-2 medium on days 3 and 7. Sequenced by immunoSEQ multiplex PCR; TCRdb stores in-frame clones only, minus some. Among roughly 34,000 clones listed, roughly 86% were seen once. As regards this clone: The antigen is undetermined.

Sequences were derived from CD4+ T cells from PBMCs cultured with HCoV-NL63 spike peptides, sampled after COVID-19 vaccination. The receptor's source is a human donor who received a COVID-19 vaccine. Some clones in this sample may be carry-over from other donors' samples. The genes are TRBV7-3 and TRBJ2-2; D is unresolved. The CDR3, as DNA: TGTGCCAGCAGCTTTAACGGAATCACCGGGGAGCTGTTTTTT. Translated, it gives CASSFNGITGELFF.